A selection of T cell receptor beta chains follows, all from one sample in a study of CD8 T cells in ankylosing spondylitis. TCRdb re-called the 5' RACE reads with MiXCR, one entry per CDR3 protein. The table has roughly 90,000 distinct CDR3 sequences, roughly 8.5% seen once. Sequenced material: blood, either unsorted or a sorted T cell fraction (not recorded which). Receptors were obtained from a male donor with ankylosing spondylitis. The CDR3 runs from the conserved cysteine through the conserved F or W. D genes are given only for firm matches. The size entry is marked missing in some rows and otherwise reads once, few, many or a size class.

cdr3_length j_call d_call clone_size v_call cdr3_nt cdr3_aa
14 TRBJ2-5 TRBD2 - TRBV4-2 TGTGCCAGCAGCCAATGGGAGGGAGGAGAGACCCAGTACTTC CASSQWEGGETQYF
13 TRBJ1-1 TRBD1 - TRBV30 TGTGCCTGGGGACAGGGAGGGAACACTGAAGCTTTCTTT CAWGQGGNTEAFF
14 TRBJ2-7 - - TRBV14 TGTGCCAGCAGCCAAGGAGCAGAGGCCTACGAGCAGTACTTC CASSQGAEAYEQYF
14 TRBJ1-5 TRBD1 few TRBV27 TGTGCCAGCAGTCGGACAGGGGGGTCTCAGCCCCAGCATTTT CASSRTGGSQPQHF
13 TRBJ1-3 - many TRBV2 TGTGCCAGCAGCGCGGCCCAGGGAAACACCATATATTTT CASSAAQGNTIYF
14 TRBJ2-7 - - TRBV6-2/TRBV6-3 TGTGCCAGCAGTTACGCGGACGGCTCCTACGAGCAGTACTTC CASSYADGSYEQYF
15 TRBJ2-7 - many TRBV28 TGTGCCAGCAGTTTATCAGGACAGAACTCCTACGAGCAGTACTTC CASSLSGQNSYEQYF
14 TRBJ2-7 - many TRBV20-1 TGCAGTGCTAGAGATCTGGGGAGCGGCTACGAGCAGTACTTC CSARDLGSGYEQYF
14 TRBJ2-5 - - TRBV15 TGTGCCACCAGCACAATCTTCCAGCGGGAGACCCAGTACTTC CATSTIFQRETQYF
12 TRBJ2-2 - - TRBV25-1 TGTGCCAGTCGGGGCCCCACCGGGGAGCTGTTTTTT CASRGPTGELFF
16 TRBJ1-5 - - TRBV5-6 TGTGCCAGCAGCTCGACCCCTATGGGGGGAAATCAGCCCCAGCATTTT CASSSTPMGGNQPQHF
14 TRBJ2-1 - many TRBV7-9 TGTGCCAGCAGCTTAGGAGGGGAAGACAATGAGCAGTTCTTC CASSLGGEDNEQFF
17 TRBJ2-1 - many TRBV5-5 TGTGCCAGCAGCCCCAATCCTAGCGAGGGTTCCTACAATGAGCAGTTCTTC CASSPNPSEGSYNEQFF
15 TRBJ2-1 TRBD2 many TRBV27 TGTGCCAGCAGTCCAGGGACTAGCGGGAACAATGAGCAGTTCTTC CASSPGTSGNNEQFF
15 TRBJ2-7 - few TRBV28 TGTGCCAGCAGTTTGTCTGGGGTACAGGCGTACGAGCAGTACTTC CASSLSGVQAYEQYF
15 TRBJ2-1 TRBD2 - TRBV15 TGTGCCACCAGCCCTCGGACTAGCGGCCTCAATGAGCAGTTCTTC CATSPRTSGLNEQFF
12 TRBJ2-1 - many TRBV7-9 TGTGCCAGCAGCTCGGGGTACAATGAGCAGTTCTTC CASSSGYNEQFF
15 TRBJ2-2 - few TRBV19 TGTGCCAGTAGTATAGTCCGAGGTGACACCGGGGAGCTGTTTTTT CASSIVRGDTGELFF
15 TRBJ2-1 TRBD1 - TRBV2 TGTGCCAGCAACCGCCGACAGGGGGCTTACAATGAGCAGTTCTTC CASNRRQGAYNEQFF
12 TRBJ2-1 - - TRBV7-9 TGTGCCAGCAGCTTATCACCCGTTGAGCAGTTCTTC CASSLSPVEQFF
11 TRBJ2-1 - many TRBV11-2 TGTGCCAGCAGACTAGGGAATGAGCAGTTCTTC CASRLGNEQFF
16 TRBJ1-2 - few TRBV19 TGTGCCAGTAGTTCGTTATGGACACCTACTAACTATGGCTACACCTTC CASSSLWTPTNYGYTF
13 TRBJ2-1 - many TRBV11-2 TGTGCCAGCATCCCCTTCCCGGGGGAGGAGCAGTTCTTC CASIPFPGEEQFF
13 TRBJ2-7 - many TRBV20-1 TGCAGTGCTAGAGGTCGCAGGGGAGACGAGCAGTACTTC CSARGRRGDEQYF
16 TRBJ2-6 - few TRBV4-2 TGTGCCAGCAGCCCCGACAGAGCCTCTGGGGCCAACGTCCTGACTTTC CASSPDRASGANVLTF
12 TRBJ2-5 - - TRBV6-1 TGTGCCAGCAGTGACTACAAAGAGACCCAGTACTTC CASSDYKETQYF
15 TRBJ2-1 TRBD2 many TRBV5-5 TGTGCCAGCAGCTTGGGAGCGGGAGGGGTCAATGAGCAGTTCTTC CASSLGAGGVNEQFF
16 TRBJ2-1 TRBD2 few TRBV7-2 TGTGCCAGCAGCTTAGTCGCGGGAGGAGAATACAATGAGCAGTTCTTC CASSLVAGGEYNEQFF
17 TRBJ1-6 - - TRBV15 TGTGCCACCAGCAGAGATGCTATGTCCGGATCAAATTCACCCCTCCACTTT CATSRDAMSGSNSPLHF
13 TRBJ2-1 - - TRBV10-3 TGTGCCATCCTCCTTGAGGGTAGATTAGAGCAGTTCTTC CAILLEGRLEQFF
14 TRBJ1-5 - many TRBV28 TGTGCCAGCAGTTTAGAAATCAGCAATCAGCCCCAGCATTTT CASSLEISNQPQHF
15 TRBJ1-1 TRBD1 - TRBV6-1 TGTGCCAGCATGCTTTGGACAGGGGGAAGTGTGGAAGCTTTCTTT CASMLWTGGSVEAFF
13 TRBJ2-3 TRBD2 - TRBV7-2 TGTGCCAGCCGGACTAGCGTGGCAGATACGCAGTATTTT CASRTSVADTQYF
14 TRBJ2-4 - - TRBV27 TGTGCCAGCAGTTTTGATGGGGCACAAAACATTCAGTACTTC CASSFDGAQNIQYF
15 TRBJ1-5 - - TRBV4-1 TGCGCCAGCAGCCAAGGGGGGGGGAGCAATCAGCCCCAGCATTTT CASSQGGGSNQPQHF
13 TRBJ1-1 TRBD1 few TRBV5-8 TGTGCCAGCAGCTTGCAGGGGGTGACTGAAGCTTTCTTT CASSLQGVTEAFF
14 TRBJ1-4 - many TRBV20-1 TGCAGTGCTCCGGGGGCGGGAACTAATGAAAAACTGTTTTTT CSAPGAGTNEKLFF
16 TRBJ2-2 - - TRBV27 TGTGCCAGCAGCGAGATACTTACAGGGTGGGCCGGGGAGCTGTTTTTT CASSEILTGWAGELFF
14 TRBJ2-7 - - TRBV27 TGTGCCAGCAGTGACGGGGGCGCGGGCTACGAGCAGTACTTC CASSDGGAGYEQYF
14 TRBJ2-7 TRBD2 many TRBV27 TGTGCCAGCAGTCCCCTGGGCGGGGGCTACGAGCAGTACTTC CASSPLGGGYEQYF
13 TRBJ2-7 - few TRBV7-9 TGTGCCAGCAGCCCTCCCCGGCTGGACGAGCAGTACTTC CASSPPRLDEQYF
15 TRBJ2-7 - many TRBV24-1 TGTGCCACCAGTGATACACGGGAACCGGACCGCGAGCAGTACTTC CATSDTREPDREQYF
15 TRBJ2-1 - - TRBV24-1 TGTGCCACCAGTGCCGGCCCCAGGGACTACAATGAGCAGTTCTTC CATSAGPRDYNEQFF
16 TRBJ2-7 - - TRBV27 TGTGCCAGCAGTTTATTAACCGGGACCCTCCTACGGGAGCAGTACTTC CASSLLTGTLLREQYF
15 TRBJ2-1 - - TRBV27 TGTGCCAGCAGTTTTGTGGGGATATCCTACAATGAGCAGTTCTTC CASSFVGISYNEQFF
10 TRBJ2-5 - many TRBV29-1 TGCAGTCTAGGGGAAGAGACCCAGTACTTC CSLGEETQYF
15 TRBJ1-1 - many TRBV5-1 TGCGCCAGCAGCTTGATGTCAGGCCCGAACACTGAAGCTTTCTTT CASSLMSGPNTEAFF
14 TRBJ1-4 TRBD1 many TRBV6-1 TGTGCCAGCAGCTGGGGACAGGGAGATGAAAAACTGTTTTTT CASSWGQGDEKLFF
14 TRBJ2-3 - few TRBV2 TGTGCCAGCACCGAGTTCCTAGGGACAGATACGCAGTATTTT CASTEFLGTDTQYF
13 TRBJ1-1 - many TRBV5-1 TGCGCCAGCGGCCCGGGGGGCGCGACTGAAGCTTTCTTT CASGPGGATEAFF
17 TRBJ2-3 TRBD2 - TRBV28 TGTGCCAGCAGTTTATGGACTAGCGGGCAGGGGACAGATACGCAGTATTTT CASSLWTSGQGTDTQYF
14 TRBJ1-2 TRBD1 - TRBV20-1 TGCAGTGCTAGAGGACAGGGTGGGCCCTATGGCTACACCTTC CSARGQGGPYGYTF
14 TRBJ2-1 - many TRBV7-9 TGTGCCAGCAGCTTATTCGATAGTCGAGGGGAGCAGTTCTTC CASSLFDSRGEQFF
17 TRBJ2-2 - many TRBV12-3/TRBV12-4 TGTGCCAGCAGTTTTCCGCGGGGCTTAGGGAACACCGGGGAGCTGTTTTTT CASSFPRGLGNTGELFF
15 TRBJ2-7 TRBD2 few TRBV12-3/TRBV12-4 TGTGCCAGCAGTTTCGAGCTAGCGGCAGCCTACGAGCAGTACTTC CASSFELAAAYEQYF
18 TRBJ2-1 TRBD2 many TRBV11-1 TGTGCCAGCAGCCCTTGGACTAGCGGGAGGCTTTCCTACAATGAGCAGTTCTTC CASSPWTSGRLSYNEQFF
17 TRBJ2-3 TRBD2 few TRBV10-3 TGTGCCATCAGTGAGACCGCCGGTAGCGGGCTCACAGATACGCAGTATTTT CAISETAGSGLTDTQYF
12 TRBJ2-1 - many TRBV24-1 TGTGCCACCAGTGAGTTGAACGATGAGCAGTTCTTC CATSELNDEQFF
16 TRBJ2-2 - - TRBV12-3/TRBV12-4 TGTGCCAGCAGTGCATCCGGGACGATGAACACCGGGGAGCTGTTTTTT CASSASGTMNTGELFF